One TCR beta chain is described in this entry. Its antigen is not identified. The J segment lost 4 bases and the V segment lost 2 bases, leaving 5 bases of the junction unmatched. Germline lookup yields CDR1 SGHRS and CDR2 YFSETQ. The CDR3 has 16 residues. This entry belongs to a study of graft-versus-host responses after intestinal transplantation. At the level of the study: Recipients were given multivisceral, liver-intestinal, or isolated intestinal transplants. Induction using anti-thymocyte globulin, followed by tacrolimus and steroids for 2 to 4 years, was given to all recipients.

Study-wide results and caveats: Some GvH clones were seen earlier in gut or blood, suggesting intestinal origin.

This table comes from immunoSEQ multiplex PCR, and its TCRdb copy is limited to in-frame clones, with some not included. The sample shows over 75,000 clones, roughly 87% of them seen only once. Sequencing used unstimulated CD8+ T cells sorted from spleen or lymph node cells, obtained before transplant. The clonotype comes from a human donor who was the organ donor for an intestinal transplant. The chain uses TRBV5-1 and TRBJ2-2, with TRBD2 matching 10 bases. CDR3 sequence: CASSFASGGRTGELFF. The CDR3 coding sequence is TGCGCCAGCAGCTTCGCTAGCGGGGGCCGCACCGGGGAGCTGTTTTTT.